This T cell receptor beta chain was documented in a study of T cells after yellow fever vaccination. Turning to the study itself: Researchers used SMART-Seq v4 Ultra Low Input to prepare fractions that had low cell numbers. Study-wide results and caveats: In post-booster samples, most primary-vaccination clones reappeared (approximately 96% CD4, about 91% CD8).

This clonotype was found many times. The target antigen is unknown. In making TCR cDNA, 5'RACE template switching added a universal primer site and UMIs to it. TCRdb passed the 5' RACE reads through MiXCR, listing each CDR3 protein once. The table includes 300,000 to 350,000 distinct CDR3 sequences, around 4.5% detected once. V was pared by 0 bases and J by 15 bases, with 12 bases of the junction left unmatched. The V gene's germline CDR1 is SGHRS and CDR2 YFSETQ. This CDR3 contains 14 residues. The specimen comprised PBMCs, sampled 15 days after the yellow fever booster vaccination. The TCR was taken from a man between 18 and 35 years old who received the YFV17D yellow fever vaccine. The rearrangement links TRBV5-1 to TRBJ2-1, with 7 bases aligning to TRBD2. The CDR3 coding sequence is TGCGCCAGCAGCTTGGGTAATCCTAGCGGTCCACGGTTCTTC. It translates to CASSLGNPSGPRFF.